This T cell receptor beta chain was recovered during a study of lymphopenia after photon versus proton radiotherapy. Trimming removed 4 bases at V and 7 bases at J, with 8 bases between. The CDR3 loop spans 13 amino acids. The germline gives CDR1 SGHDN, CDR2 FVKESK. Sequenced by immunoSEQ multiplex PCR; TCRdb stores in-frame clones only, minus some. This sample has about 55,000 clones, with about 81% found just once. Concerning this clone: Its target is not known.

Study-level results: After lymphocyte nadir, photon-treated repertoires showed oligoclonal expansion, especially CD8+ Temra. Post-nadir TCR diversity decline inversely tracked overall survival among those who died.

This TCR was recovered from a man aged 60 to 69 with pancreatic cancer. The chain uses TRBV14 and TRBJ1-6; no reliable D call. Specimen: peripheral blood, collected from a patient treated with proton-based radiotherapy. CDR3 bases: TGTGCCAGCAGCCGAAGTATCAATTCACCCCTCCACTTT. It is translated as CASSRSINSPLHF.